This T cell receptor (beta chain) was recorded in a study of blood T cell repertoires in COVID-19. Study in general: The origin of the acute and convalescent COVID-19 samples was the United States, Italy and Spain. T cells, B-cell-depleted T cells, or PBMCs supplied cDNA or gDNA.

CDR1 and CDR2 (germline): LGHDT, YNNKEL (reference sequence). The CDR3 runs 15 residues. The J segment lost 1 base and the V segment lost 2 bases, leaving 0 bases of the junction unmatched. Produced via immunoSEQ multiplex PCR; TCRdb's table is partial and in-frame only. The sample holds about 260,000 clones, 86% seen once. V is TRBV3-1 (or the pseudogene TRBV3-2) and J is TRBJ2-3; TRBD2 matches 10 bases. The sample was peripheral blood. The sequence derives from a middle-aged man who had recovered from COVID-19. The CDR3 bases are TGTGCCAGCAGCCAACTAGCGGGGGGCACAGATACGCAGTATTTT. Protein product: CASSQLAGGTDTQYF.